This T cell receptor beta chain was sequenced during a study of blood T cell repertoires in COVID-19. Turning to the study itself: Samples of COVID-19 (acute and convalescent) were obtained from the United States, Italy and Spain.

Germline V gene sequence: CDR1 MDHEN, CDR2 SYDVKM. The junction had 8 bases not matched to a gene; V was cut back by 5 bases and J by 4 bases. The CDR3 runs 16 residues. Using immunoSEQ multiplex PCR, the repertoire was profiled, and TCRdb retains in-frame clones only, with some absent. The table lists 200,000 to 300,000 clones, approximately 81% of them singletons. The specimen was peripheral blood. The chain uses TRBV28 and TRBJ1-5, with 10 bases fitting TRBD1. The clonotype was recovered from a man in his 60s with acute or convalescent COVID-19. The CDR3 coding sequence is TGTGCCAGCAGTCCCGTTAGGACAGGGGGTAATCAGCCCCAGCATTTT. It translates to CASSPVRTGGNQPQHF.